Following are 2 T cell receptor beta chains from one sample sequenced in a study of T cells expressing NK-cell markers. TCRdb reworked the 5' RACE reads into one entry per CDR3 protein, no DNA. In all, the sample yields about 460,000 distinct CDR3 sequences. Sequenced material: blood T cells: a sorted CD56 or NKG2C T cell subset, CD4+ or CD8+ T cells, or bulk PBMC T cells (not recorded which). The receptor set was obtained from a woman aged 45-65 years in good health.

J is TRBJ2-2 and V is TRBV12-3 or TRBV12-4. CDR3 length: 13 amino acids. CDR3 region: CASLPAGTRELFF.

V and J are TRBV15 and TRBJ2-4; TCRdb returns TRBD2, unconfirmable since there is no DNA. CDR1 and CDR2 from the germline V gene are LNHNV and YYDKDF (reference sequence). The CDR3 runs to 15 residues. CDR3: CATSREGLAETIQYF.